This entry describes one T cell receptor (beta chain). CDR1 is LGHDT and CDR2 is YNNKEL in the germline V gene (reference sequence). V lost 1 base and J lost 5; bases outside the gene matches: 4. CDR3 size: 15 residues. This entry comes from a study of control samples from healthy donors and cancer patients. Assay: immunoSEQ multiplex PCR; the TCRdb copy retains only in-frame clones and omits some. The table includes roughly 100,000 clones, 70% to 90% detected once. The chain couples TRBV3-1 (or the pseudogene TRBV3-2) to TRBJ2-2; 7 nucleotides agree with TRBD2. The clonotype comes from a man aged 30 to 45 in good health. The sequenced material came from blood. The CDR3 is CASSQVNSGTGELFF. The CDR3 DNA sequence: TGTGCCAGCAGCCAAGTAAATAGCGGGACCGGGGAGCTGTTTTTT.